This T cell receptor beta chain derives from a study of Ad26.COV2.S vaccination and SARS-CoV-2 variants. About the study: Dosing was one shot or two shots 56 days apart. Study-level results: Non-spike TCR breadth did not differ much between vaccine and placebo recipients. Reports say spike-specific CD8+ and CD4+ T cell responses covered substantial breadth after vaccination.

This CDR3 is built from 15 residues. The V and J ends lost 4 bases and 0 bases respectively, with 7 bases between them. Per the germline V gene, CDR1 is SGHNT and CDR2 is YENEEA. Clones were read by immunoSEQ multiplex PCR, and TCRdb kept only the in-frame ones, dropping some. The sample lists about 410,000 clones; 75% to 90% were seen once. Specified treatment: 19 received Ad26.COV2.S at low or high dose, single or two shots; five or six received placebo; per-sample allocation not given. Collection of samples fell on day 63 after the first vaccine or placebo injection. As regards this clone: Its cognate antigen is unknown.

The origin of this receptor is a person aged 18-65 years who received the Ad26.COV2.S COVID-19 vaccine or a placebo. The material sequenced was peripheral blood, taken in a trial of Ad26.COV2.S vaccine versus placebo. This chain links TRBV11-3 with TRBJ1-6; D gene uncertain. CDR3: CASSWKGSYNSPLHF. CDR3 in DNA: TGTGCCAGCAGCTGGAAAGGCTCCTATAATTCACCCCTCCACTTT.